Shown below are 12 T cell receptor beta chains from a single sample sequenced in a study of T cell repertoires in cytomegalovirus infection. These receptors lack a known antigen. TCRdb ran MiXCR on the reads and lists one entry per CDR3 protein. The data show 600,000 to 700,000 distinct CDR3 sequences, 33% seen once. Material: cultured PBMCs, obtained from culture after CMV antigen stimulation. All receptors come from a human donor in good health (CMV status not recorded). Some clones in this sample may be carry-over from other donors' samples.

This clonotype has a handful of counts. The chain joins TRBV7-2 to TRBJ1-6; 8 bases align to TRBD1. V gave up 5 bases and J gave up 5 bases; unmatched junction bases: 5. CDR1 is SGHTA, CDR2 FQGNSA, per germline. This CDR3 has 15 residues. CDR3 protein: CASSARTGNNSPLHF. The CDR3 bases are TGTGCCAGCAGCGCCCGGACAGGGAATAATTCACCCCTCCACTTT. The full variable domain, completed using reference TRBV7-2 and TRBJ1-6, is GAGVSQSPSNKVTEKGKDVELRCDPISGHTALYWYRQSLGQGLEFLIYFQGNSAPDKSGLPSDRFSAERTGGSVSTLTIQRTQQEDSAVYLCASSARTGNNSPLHFGNGTRLTVT.

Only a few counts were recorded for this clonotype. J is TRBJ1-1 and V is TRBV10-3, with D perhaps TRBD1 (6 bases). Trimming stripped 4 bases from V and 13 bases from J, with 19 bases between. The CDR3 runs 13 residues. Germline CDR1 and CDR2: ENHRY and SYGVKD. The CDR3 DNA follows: TGTGCCATCAGTGGAGTTGGGGGCCGGGGTGGTTTCTTT. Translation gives CAISGVGGRGGFF.

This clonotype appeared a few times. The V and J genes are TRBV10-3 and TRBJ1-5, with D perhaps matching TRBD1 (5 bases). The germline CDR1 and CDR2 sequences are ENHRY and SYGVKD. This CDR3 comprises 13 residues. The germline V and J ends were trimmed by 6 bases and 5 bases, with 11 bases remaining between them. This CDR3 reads CAISGAGDQPQHF. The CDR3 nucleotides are TGTGCCATCAGCGGGGCGGGAGATCAGCCCCAGCATTTT.

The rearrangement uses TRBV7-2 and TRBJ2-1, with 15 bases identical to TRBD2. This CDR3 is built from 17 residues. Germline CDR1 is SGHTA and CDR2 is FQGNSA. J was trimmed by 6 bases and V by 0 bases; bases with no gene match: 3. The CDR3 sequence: CASSLAGTSGGPNEQFF. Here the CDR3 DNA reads TGTGCCAGCAGCTTAGCGGGGACTAGCGGGGGGCCCAATGAGCAGTTCTTC.

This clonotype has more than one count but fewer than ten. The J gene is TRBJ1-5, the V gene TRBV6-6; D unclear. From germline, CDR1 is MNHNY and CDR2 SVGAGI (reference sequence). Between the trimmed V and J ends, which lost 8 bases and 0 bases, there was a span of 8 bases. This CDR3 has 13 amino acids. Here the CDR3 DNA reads TGTGCCAGCGGGAGCCATAGCAATCAGCCCCAGCATTTT. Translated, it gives CASGSHSNQPQHF.

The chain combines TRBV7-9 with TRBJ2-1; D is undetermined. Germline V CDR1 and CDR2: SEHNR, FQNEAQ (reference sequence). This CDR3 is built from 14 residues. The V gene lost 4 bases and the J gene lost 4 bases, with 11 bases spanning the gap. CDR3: CASSSPTRYNEQFF. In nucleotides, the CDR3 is TGTGCCAGCAGCTCTCCGACGCGGTACAATGAGCAGTTCTTC.

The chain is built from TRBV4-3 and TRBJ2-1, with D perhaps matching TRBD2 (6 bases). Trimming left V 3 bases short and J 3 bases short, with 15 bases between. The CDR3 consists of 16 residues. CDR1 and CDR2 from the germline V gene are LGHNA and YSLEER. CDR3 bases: TGCGCCAGCAGCCAGAGCCGGGACTCTAGCTACAATGAGCAGTTCTTC. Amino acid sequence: CASSQSRDSSYNEQFF.

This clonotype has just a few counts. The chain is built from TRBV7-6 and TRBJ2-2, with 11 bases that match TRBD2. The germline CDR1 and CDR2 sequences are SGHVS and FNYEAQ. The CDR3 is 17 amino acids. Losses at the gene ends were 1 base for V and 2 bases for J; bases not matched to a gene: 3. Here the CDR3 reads CASSLGGLAVNTGELFF. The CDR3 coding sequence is TGTGCCAGCAGCTTAGGGGGACTAGCGGTTAACACCGGGGAGCTGTTTTTT. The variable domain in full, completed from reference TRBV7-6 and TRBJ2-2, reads GAGVSQSPRYKVTKRGQDVALRCDPISGHVSLYWYRQALGQGPEFLTYFNYEAQQDKSGLPNDRFSAERPEGSISTLTIQRTEQRDSAMYRCASSLGGLAVNTGELFFGEGSRLTVL.

The CDR3 region is CASSQSPVSSYNEQFF. The CDR3, as DNA: TGCGCCAGCAGCCAATCGCCGGTGAGCTCCTACAATGAGCAGTTCTTC. The rearrangement links TRBV4-3 to TRBJ2-1; no clear D gene. Trimming shortened V by 2 bases and J by 0 bases, and 11 bases separated the two germline ends. Looked up from germline, CDR1 is LGHNA and CDR2 is YSLEER. The CDR3 has 16 residues.

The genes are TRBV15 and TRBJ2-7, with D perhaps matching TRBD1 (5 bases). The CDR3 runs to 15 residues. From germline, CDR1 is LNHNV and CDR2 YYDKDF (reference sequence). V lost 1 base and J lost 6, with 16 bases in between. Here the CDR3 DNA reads TGTGCCACCAGCAGAGTAGTTGCAGGGCCCGGCGAGCAGTACTTC. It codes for CATSRVVAGPGEQYF.

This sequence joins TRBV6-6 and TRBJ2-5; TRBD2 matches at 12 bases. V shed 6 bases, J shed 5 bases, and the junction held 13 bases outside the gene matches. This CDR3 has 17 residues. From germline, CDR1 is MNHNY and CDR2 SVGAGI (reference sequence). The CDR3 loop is CASRDPVLAGGAETQYF. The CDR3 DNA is TGTGCCAGCAGGGACCCGGTACTAGCGGGGGGAGCGGAGACCCAGTACTTC.

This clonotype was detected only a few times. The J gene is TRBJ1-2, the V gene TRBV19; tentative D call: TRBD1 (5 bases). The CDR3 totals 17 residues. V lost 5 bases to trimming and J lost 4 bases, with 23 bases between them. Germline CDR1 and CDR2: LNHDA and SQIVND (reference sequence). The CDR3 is CASSVLRETAIGYGYTF. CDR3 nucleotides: TGTGCCAGTAGTGTTCTCAGGGAGACGGCTATCGGCTATGGCTACACCTTC.